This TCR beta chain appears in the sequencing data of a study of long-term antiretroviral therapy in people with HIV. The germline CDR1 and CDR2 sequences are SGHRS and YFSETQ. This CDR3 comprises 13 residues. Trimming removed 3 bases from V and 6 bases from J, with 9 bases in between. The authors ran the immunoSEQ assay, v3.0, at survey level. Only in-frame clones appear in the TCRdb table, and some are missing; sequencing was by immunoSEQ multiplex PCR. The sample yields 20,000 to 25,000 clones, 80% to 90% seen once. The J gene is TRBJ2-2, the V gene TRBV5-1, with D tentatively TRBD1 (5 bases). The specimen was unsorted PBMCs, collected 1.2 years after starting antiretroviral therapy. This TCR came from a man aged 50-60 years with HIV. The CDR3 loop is CASSSTGPGELFF. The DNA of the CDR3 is TGCGCCAGCAGCTCTACAGGTCCCGGGGAGCTGTTTTTT.